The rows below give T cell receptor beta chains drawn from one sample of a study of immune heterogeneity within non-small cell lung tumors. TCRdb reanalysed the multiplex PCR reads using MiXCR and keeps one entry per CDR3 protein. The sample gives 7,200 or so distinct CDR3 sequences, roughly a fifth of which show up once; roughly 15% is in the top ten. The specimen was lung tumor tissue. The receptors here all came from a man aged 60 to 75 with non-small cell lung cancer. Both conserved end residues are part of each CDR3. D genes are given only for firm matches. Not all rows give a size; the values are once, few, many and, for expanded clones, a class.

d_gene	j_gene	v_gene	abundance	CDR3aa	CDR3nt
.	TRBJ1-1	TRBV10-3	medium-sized	CAISVKEDTEAFF	TGTGCCATCAGTGTGAAGGAAGACACTGAAGCTTTCTTT
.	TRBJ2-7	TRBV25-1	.	CASSAPDSPGDEQYF	TGTGCCAGCAGTGCCCCCGACAGTCCCGGCGACGAGCAGTACTTC
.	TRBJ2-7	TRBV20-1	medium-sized	CSASVGSYEQYF	TGCAGTGCTAGCGTCGGCTCCTACGAGCAGTACTTC
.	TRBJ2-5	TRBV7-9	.	CASSKRGQETQYF	TGTGCCAGCAGTAAACGGGGGCAAGAGACCCAGTACTTC
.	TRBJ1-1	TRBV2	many	CASTWRGMNTEAFF	TGTGCCAGCACATGGAGGGGAATGAACACTGAAGCTTTCTTT
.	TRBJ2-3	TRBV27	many	CASSLSFFDTQYF	TGTGCCAGCAGTTTATCTTTTTTTGATACGCAGTATTTT
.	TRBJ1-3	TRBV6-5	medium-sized	CASSYSIGNTIYF	TGTGCCAGCAGTTACTCGATCGGAAACACCATATATTTT
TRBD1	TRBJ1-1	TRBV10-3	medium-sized	CAISGPGQGVTEAFF	TGTGCCATCAGTGGACCGGGACAGGGGGTCACTGAAGCTTTCTTT
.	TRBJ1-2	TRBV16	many	CASSQSGSGYTF	TGTGCCAGCAGCCAATCAGGGTCTGGCTACACCTTC
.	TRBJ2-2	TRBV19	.	CATQPNTGELFF	TGTGCCACCCAACCAAACACCGGGGAGCTGTTTTTT
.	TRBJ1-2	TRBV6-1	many	CASGGPGANYGYTF	TGTGCCAGCGGGGGACCGGGAGCTAACTATGGCTACACCTTC
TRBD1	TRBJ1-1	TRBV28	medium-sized	CASRTGQREAFF	TGTGCCAGCAGGACGGGACAGCGTGAAGCTTTCTTT
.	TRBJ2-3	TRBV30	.	CAWSLTGTGTDTQYF	TGTGCCTGGAGTCTAACAGGGACCGGCACAGATACGCAGTATTTT
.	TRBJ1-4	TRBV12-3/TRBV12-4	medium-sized	CASTTGSNEKLFF	TGTGCCAGCACCACTGGTAGTAATGAAAAACTGTTTTTT
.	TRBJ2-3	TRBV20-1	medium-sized	CSAGKGGFTDTQYF	TGCAGTGCTGGGAAGGGGGGCTTCACAGATACGCAGTATTTT
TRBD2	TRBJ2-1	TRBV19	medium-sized	CASSILAGGSSYNEQFF	TGTGCCAGTAGTATTCTAGCGGGGGGCAGCTCCTACAATGAGCAGTTCTTC
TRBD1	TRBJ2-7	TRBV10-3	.	CAISARDRASYEQYF	TGTGCCATCAGTGCTCGGGACAGGGCCTCCTACGAGCAGTACTTC
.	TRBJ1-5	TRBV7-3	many	CARFGQPQHF	TGTGCCAGGTTTGGACAGCCCCAGCATTTT
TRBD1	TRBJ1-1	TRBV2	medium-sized	CASGRQGNTEAFF	TGTGCCAGCGGTCGACAGGGGAACACTGAAGCTTTCTTT
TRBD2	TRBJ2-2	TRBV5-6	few	CASTWTSGYTGELFF	TGTGCCAGCACCTGGACTAGCGGTTACACCGGGGAGCTGTTTTTT
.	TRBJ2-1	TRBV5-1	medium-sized	CASSLHFSYNEQFF	TGCGCCAGCAGCTTACACTTCTCCTACAATGAGCAGTTCTTC
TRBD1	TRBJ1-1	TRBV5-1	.	CASSSQKGQGGWNTEAFF	TGCGCCAGCAGCTCACAGAAGGGACAGGGGGGTTGGAACACTGAAGCTTTCTTT
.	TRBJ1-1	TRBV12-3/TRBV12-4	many	CASSFFRGTEAFF	TGTGCCAGCAGTTTTTTCAGGGGTACTGAAGCTTTCTTT
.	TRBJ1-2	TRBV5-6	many	CASSLIARSYGYTF	TGTGCCAGCAGCTTAATAGCCAGAAGCTATGGCTACACCTTC
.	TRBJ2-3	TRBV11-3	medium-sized	CASSLGQPTDTQYF	TGTGCCAGCAGCTTAGGACAACCCACAGATACGCAGTATTTT
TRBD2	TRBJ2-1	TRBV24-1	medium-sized	CATSDLTSSSYNEQFF	TGTGCCACCAGTGACCTGACTAGCAGCTCCTACAATGAGCAGTTCTTC
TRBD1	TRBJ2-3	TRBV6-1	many	CASSELRQGSTDTQYF	TGTGCCAGCAGTGAACTTCGACAGGGATCCACAGATACGCAGTATTTT
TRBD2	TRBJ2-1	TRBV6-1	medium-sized	CASQEAGVGEQFF	TGTGCCAGCCAGGAGGCGGGAGTTGGAGAGCAGTTCTTC
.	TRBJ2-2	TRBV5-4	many	CASSPKSVLANTGELFF	TGTGCCAGCAGCCCAAAATCCGTTCTAGCGAACACCGGGGAGCTGTTTTTT